These 15 T cell receptor beta chains share one sample of origin, sequenced in a study of T cell responses to AZD1222 COVID-19 vaccine. Profiling relied on immunoSEQ multiplex PCR, and the TCRdb table lists in-frame clones only, not all of them. The sample consists of about 150,000 clones, around 88% of them appearing once. This specimen consisted of peripheral blood, obtained on day 0 of AZD1222 vaccination. The receptors were gathered from an adult in good health.

The chain is built from TRBV30 and TRBJ2-1; 14 bases fit TRBD2. There are 14 residues in the CDR3. With 7 bases clipped from V and 10 bases from J, the junction kept 9 bases outside the gene matches. Germline V CDR1 and CDR2: GTSNPN, SVGIG (reference sequence). The DNA for the CDR3 is TGTGCCTCTCACGGGACTAGCGGGAGCCAGGAGCAGTTCTTC. This sequence encodes CASHGTSGSQEQFF.

The DNA for the CDR3 is TGTGCCAGCAGCTTGGGGGACAGTGATAATTCACCCCTCCACTTT. This gives the protein CASSLGDSDNSPLHF. This chain connects TRBV5-5 to TRBJ1-6; 7 nucleotides match TRBD1. Germline loops: CDR1 SGHKS, CDR2 YYEKEE (reference sequence). Unmatched junction bases numbered 2, after V lost 0 bases and J lost 5 bases. The CDR3 contains 15 residues.

The CDR3, as DNA: TGTGCCAGCAGCCAGACGACAGGGACCCTGCGAGGGGAAGAGACCCAGTACTTC. It is translated as CASSQTTGTLRGEETQYF. The chain couples TRBV4-2 to TRBJ2-5, with TRBD1 matching over 7 bases. After removal of 3 bases from V and 3 bases from J, the junction contained 16 bases not matched to a gene. CDR1 is LGHNA, CDR2 YNFKEQ, per germline. This CDR3 contains 18 residues.

The chain is built from TRBV3-1 (or the pseudogene TRBV3-2) and TRBJ1-5; 9 bases are shared with TRBD1. CDR3 length equals 16 residues. In germline, CDR1 is LGHDT, CDR2 YNNKEL (reference sequence). V shed 0 bases and J 7 bases; nucleotides not matched to a gene: 7. Here the CDR3 DNA reads TGTGCCAGCAGCCAAGAAAGGGGACAGGGAGCCCAGCCCCAGCATTTT. Its protein product is CASSQERGQGAQPQHF.

V is TRBV21-1 and J is TRBJ2-5; TRBD1 is the table's D call, not checked against the DNA. TRBV21-1 is a known pseudogene. The CDR3 spans 17 residues. The CDR3 DNA reads TGTGCCAGCAGCAAGCTTCGACCGACAGGGGGCCGAGAGACCCAGTACTTC. This encodes CASSKLRPTGGRETQYF.

J is TRBJ2-2 and V is TRBV19; a weak D match, TRBD2 (6 bases). Trimming removed 8 bases at V and 8 bases at J, with 6 bases between. The germline gives CDR1 LNHDA, CDR2 SQIVND (reference sequence). CDR3 length equals 10 residues. CDR3 sequence reads: CASRGGELFF. The CDR3 coding sequence is TGTGCCAGTCGGGGGGGGGAGCTGTTTTTT.

The CDR3 is CASSSPLALGTDTQYF. The DNA of the CDR3 is TGTGCCAGCAGCTCACCCCTAGCTCTGGGCACAGATACGCAGTATTTT. The rearrangement links TRBV27 to TRBJ2-3; tentative D call: TRBD2 (5 bases). Looked up from germline, CDR1 is MNHEY and CDR2 is SMNVEV (reference sequence). Trimming took 6 bases from V and 1 from J, leaving 17 bases between them. The CDR3 consists of 16 residues.

The V and J genes are TRBV4-3 and TRBJ1-2; TRBD1 matches at 10 bases. V lost 1 base and J lost 8; bases outside the gene matches: 13. Germline assignment: CDR1 LGHNA and CDR2 YSLEER. The CDR3 length is 17 residues. The CDR3 is CASSQAFPGQGVLGYTF. The CDR3 coding sequence is TGCGCCAGCAGCCAAGCGTTTCCCGGACAGGGGGTTTTGGGCTACACCTTC.

The rearrangement joins TRBV9 to TRBJ2-3; 8 bases align to TRBD2. J lost 2 bases, V lost 4 bases, and 9 bases had no gene match. CDR1 SGDLS and CDR2 YYNGEE come from the germline V gene. The length of the CDR3 is 16 residues. CDR3 bases: TGTGCCAGCAGCACCCGAAGCGGGAGCTCCACAGATACGCAGTATTTT. Amino acids: CASSTRSGSSTDTQYF.

This clone showed up just a few times. The gene calls are TRBV19 and TRBJ2-7; 8 nucleotides line up with TRBD1. The CDR3 contains 15 residues. The germline CDR1 and CDR2 sequences are LNHDA and SQIVND (reference sequence). The V and J ends lost 1 base and 1 base, in that order; junction bases with no gene match: 3. The CDR3 region is CASSIAGTGSYEQYF. CDR3 DNA sequence: TGTGCCAGTAGTATAGCCGGGACAGGATCCTACGAGCAGTACTTC.

The chain carries TRBV7-9 and TRBJ2-7; TRBD1 aligns across 7 bases. The CDR3 is 16 amino acids. J was trimmed by 3 bases and V by 5 bases; bases with no gene match: 13. Germline lookup yields CDR1 SEHNR and CDR2 FQNEAQ (reference sequence). The chain's CDR3 is CASSPTGATPVYEQYF. The CDR3 nucleotides are TGTGCCAGCAGCCCAACAGGGGCCACTCCCGTCTACGAGCAGTACTTC.

V usage is TRBV7-2 and J usage is TRBJ1-2, with TRBD1 as a possible D gene (5 bases). The V end was cut by 5 bases, the J end by 5 bases, with 18 bases between. The CDR3 extends over 15 amino acids. Germline-derived CDR1 and CDR2 are SGHTA and FQGNSA. The CDR3 protein is CASSHGTKVGYGYTF. As DNA, the CDR3 is TGTGCCAGCAGCCACGGGACCAAGGTGGGGTATGGCTACACCTTC. The full variable domain, in which reference TRBV7-2 and TRBJ1-2 provide the parts outside the CDR3, is GAGVSQSPSNKVTEKGKDVELRCDPISGHTALYWYRQSLGQGLEFLIYFQGNSAPDKSGLPSDRFSAERTGGSVSTLTIQRTQQEDSAVYLCASSHGTKVGYGYTFGSGTRLTVV.

The chain employs TRBV7-8 and TRBJ2-2, with D perhaps TRBD1 (6 bases). The V gene's germline CDR1 is SGHVS and CDR2 FQNEAQ. The CDR3 runs 14 residues. Trimming cost V 6 bases and J 7 bases, with 15 bases left between them. CDR3 residues: CASRRDIMGGELFF. CDR3 DNA: TGTGCCAGCAGACGGGACATAATGGGCGGGGAGCTGTTTTTT.

This clone appeared once. This chain uses TRBV7-2 with TRBJ2-1; TRBD2 matches 7 bases. The germline gives CDR1 SGHTA, CDR2 FQGNSA. This CDR3 is 15 amino acids long. V dropped 1 base and J dropped 8; count of bases not matched to a gene: 8. The CDR3 region has the DNA TGTGCCAGCAGCTTAGGCCCTACCCGGGGGGATGAGCAGTTCTTC. Its translation: CASSLGPTRGDEQFF.

This rearrangement joins TRBV7-2 to TRBJ2-7, with TRBD1 identical over 8 bases. This CDR3 spans 15 amino acids. Germline assignment: CDR1 SGHTA and CDR2 FQGNSA. Germline trimming cut 3 bases from V and 2 bases from J; bases unmatched to any gene: 6. The CDR3 loop reads CASSFDRGKTYEQYF. The CDR3 nucleotides read TGTGCCAGCAGCTTTGACAGGGGAAAGACCTACGAGCAGTACTTC.